The 9 T cell receptor beta chains listed next were all sequenced from one sample in a study of human T cells and chemical hapten exposure. TCRdb itself ran the RACE reads through MiXCR, one entry per CDR3 protein. This table has a few hundred thousand distinct CDR3 sequences, around 5.5% appearing once. The time point here: pre-sensitization, week 0. Treatment indicated: therapeutic diphenylcyclopropenone sensitization with weekly scalp DPC. The starting material was whole blood, obtained in connection with sensitization to the hapten diphenylcyclopropenone (DPC). The receptors derive from a woman younger than 30 with alopecia areata. Some clones in this sample may be carry-over from other donors' samples.

This clonotype was seen a handful of times. The chain is built from TRBV29-1 and TRBJ2-7, with D perhaps being TRBD1 or TRBD2 (7 bases each). The CDR3 contains 12 residues. The V end was cut by 4 bases, the J end by 6 bases, with 13 bases between. CDR1 and CDR2 from the germline V gene are SQVTM and ANQGSEA. CDR3 nucleotide sequence: TGCAGCGTTGTGGCCAGGGGGGGCGAGCAGTACTTC. It translates to CSVVARGGEQYF.

The table lists this clonotype with many counts. V and J are TRBV5-4 and TRBJ1-2, with TRBD1 as a possible D gene (5 bases). The CDR3 sequence is 14 residues long. Germline assignment: CDR1 SGHNT and CDR2 YYREEE (reference sequence). V was clipped by 0 bases and J by 7 bases, with 13 bases between them. For the CDR3, the DNA is TGTGCCAGCAGCTTGGACGGAAATCAGGGTGGCTACACCTTC. The encoded protein is CASSLDGNQGGYTF.

This clonotype was seen a handful of times. The chain links TRBV20-1 to TRBJ1-5; D not resolved. This CDR3 spans 12 amino acids. Between the trimmed V and J ends, which lost 4 bases and 2 bases, there was a span of 6 bases. CDR1 and CDR2 from the germline V gene are DFQATT and SNEGSKA (reference sequence). The CDR3 DNA sequence: TGCAGTGCTAAGGATGGCAATCAGCCCCAGCATTTT. It encodes CSAKDGNQPQHF.

This chain links TRBV5-1 with TRBJ2-7; D gene ambiguous. From germline, CDR1 is SGHRS and CDR2 YFSETQ. This CDR3 spans 13 amino acids. V was cut by 3 bases and J by 6 bases, with 13 bases left in between. CDR3 nucleotides: TGCGCCAGCAGCTGGCAGACTCGGGCCGAGCAGTACTTC. Translation gives CASSWQTRAEQYF.

This clonotype has a handful of counts. V is TRBV5-6 and J is TRBJ2-7, with D perhaps TRBD2 (6 bases). V lost 2 bases and J 2 bases, leaving 11 bases between the germline ends. The CDR3 is 14 residues long. Germline values: CDR1 SGHDT, CDR2 YYEEEE. CDR3 protein: CASSFPGGTYEQYF. The CDR3 DNA reads as TGTGCCAGCAGCTTTCCGGGCGGGACCTACGAGCAGTACTTC. Drawing the rest from reference TRBV5-6 and TRBJ2-7, the complete variable domain is DAGVTQSPTHLIKTRGQQVTLRCSPKSGHDTVSWYQQALGQGPQFIFQYYEEEERQRGNFPDRFSGHQFPNYSSELNVNALLLGDSALYLCASSFPGGTYEQYFGPGTRLTVT.

The chain has TRBV6-4 and TRBJ2-1, with D possibly being TRBD1 (6 bases). Per the germline V gene, CDR1 is MRHNA and CDR2 is SNTAGT. With 3 bases removed from V and 8 bases from J, the gap between germline ends came to 20 bases. The CDR3 totals 16 residues. The chain's CDR3 is CASSEVRMYRVDEQFF. CDR3 DNA: TGTGCCAGCAGTGAAGTAAGGATGTACAGGGTCGATGAGCAGTTCTTC.

This clonotype came up a few times. The chain is built from TRBV5-1 and TRBJ2-7; the match to TRBD1 covers 10 bases. The J segment lost 6 bases and the V segment lost 4 bases, leaving 7 bases of the junction unmatched. The germline gives CDR1 SGHRS, CDR2 YFSETQ. The CDR3 sequence is 14 residues long. The DNA for the CDR3 is TGCGCCAGCAGCATACCGGGACAGGGGTTCGAGCAGTACTTC. Its protein is CASSIPGQGFEQYF.

This clonotype was detected ten times or more. V and J are TRBV20-1 and TRBJ1-1, with D uncertain. The V end lost 6 bases, the J end lost 2 bases, and 13 bases lay between the germline ends. This CDR3 comprises 13 residues. Germline assignment: CDR1 DFQATT and CDR2 SNEGSKA (reference sequence). The CDR3 reads CSALRQANTEAFF. CDR3 in DNA: TGCAGTGCCCTCCGCCAGGCAAACACTGAAGCTTTCTTT.

This clonotype was detected ten times or more. The CDR3 here is CASSYTGARNEAFF. DNA of the CDR3: TGTGCCAGCAGTTATACAGGGGCGAGAAATGAAGCTTTCTTT. The chain couples TRBV6-2 or TRBV6-3 to TRBJ1-1; TRBD1 agrees at 7 bases. The CDR3 sequence is 14 residues long. Per germline, CDR1 MNHEY and CDR2 SVGEGT. Trimming at V came to 3 bases and at J to 7 bases, leaving 8 bases not matched to a gene.